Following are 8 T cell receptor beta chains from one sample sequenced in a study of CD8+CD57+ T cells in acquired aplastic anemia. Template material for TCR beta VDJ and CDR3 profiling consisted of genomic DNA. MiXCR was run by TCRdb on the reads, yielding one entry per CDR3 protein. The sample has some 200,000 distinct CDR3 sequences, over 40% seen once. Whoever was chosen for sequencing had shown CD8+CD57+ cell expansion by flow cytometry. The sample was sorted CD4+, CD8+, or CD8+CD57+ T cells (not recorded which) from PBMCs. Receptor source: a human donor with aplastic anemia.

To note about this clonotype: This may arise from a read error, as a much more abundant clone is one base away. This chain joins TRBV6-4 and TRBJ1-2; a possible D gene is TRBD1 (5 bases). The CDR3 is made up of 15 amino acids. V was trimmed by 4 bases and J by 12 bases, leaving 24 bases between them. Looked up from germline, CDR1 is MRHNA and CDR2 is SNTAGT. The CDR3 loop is CASSAGPWGGYGHTF. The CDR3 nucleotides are TGTGCCAGCAGTGCAGGGCCATGGGGGGGGTACGGCCACACCTTC.

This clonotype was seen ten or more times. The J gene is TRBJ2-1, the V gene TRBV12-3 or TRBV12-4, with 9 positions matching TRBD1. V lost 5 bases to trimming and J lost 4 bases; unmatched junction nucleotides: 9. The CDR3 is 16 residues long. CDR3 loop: CASSRQGVGVYNEQFF. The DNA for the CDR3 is TGTGCCAGCAGTAGACAGGGGGTGGGGGTTTACAATGAGCAGTTCTTC.

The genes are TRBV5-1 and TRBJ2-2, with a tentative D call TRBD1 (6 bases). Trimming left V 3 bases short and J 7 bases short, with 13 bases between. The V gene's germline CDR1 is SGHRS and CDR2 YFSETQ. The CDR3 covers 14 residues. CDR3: CASSSRGHSGELFF. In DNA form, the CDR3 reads TGCGCCAGCAGCTCCAGGGGCCATAGCGGGGAGCTGTTTTTT.

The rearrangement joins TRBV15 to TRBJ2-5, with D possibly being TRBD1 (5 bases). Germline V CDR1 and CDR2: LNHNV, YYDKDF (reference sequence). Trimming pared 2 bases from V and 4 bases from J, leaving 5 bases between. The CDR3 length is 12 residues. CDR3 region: CATSRQGETQYF. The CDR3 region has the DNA TGTGCCACCAGCAGACAGGGAGAGACCCAGTACTTC.

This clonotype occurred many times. The CDR3 nucleotides read TGCGCCAGCAGCTTGGAGATAGAGACCCAGTACTTC. The encoded protein is CASSLEIETQYF. The V and J genes are TRBV5-1 and TRBJ2-5; D call uncertain. The V end was cut by 0 bases, the J end by 4 bases, with 4 bases between. The CDR3 has 12 residues. Germline loops: CDR1 SGHRS, CDR2 YFSETQ. The whole variable domain, remainder taken from reference TRBV5-1 and TRBJ2-5, is KAGVTQTPRYLIKTRGQQVTLSCSPISGHRSVSWYQQTPGQGLQFLFEYFSETQRNKGNFPGRFSGRQFSNSRSEMNVSTLELGDSALYLCASSLEIETQYFGPGTRLLVL.

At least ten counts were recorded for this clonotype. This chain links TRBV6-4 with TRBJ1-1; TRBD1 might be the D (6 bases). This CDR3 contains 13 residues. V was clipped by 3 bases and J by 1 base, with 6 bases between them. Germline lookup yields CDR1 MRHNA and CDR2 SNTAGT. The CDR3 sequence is CASSEGANTEAFF. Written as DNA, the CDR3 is TGTGCCAGCAGTGAGGGGGCGAACACTGAAGCTTTCTTT.

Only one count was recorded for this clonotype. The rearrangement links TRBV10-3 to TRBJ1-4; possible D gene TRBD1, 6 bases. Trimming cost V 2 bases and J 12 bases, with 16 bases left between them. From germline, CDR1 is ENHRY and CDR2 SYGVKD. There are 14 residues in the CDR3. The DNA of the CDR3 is TGTGCCATCAGTGAGGGGGGCAGCCCGGGGCAACTGTTTTTT. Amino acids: CAISEGGSPGQLFF.

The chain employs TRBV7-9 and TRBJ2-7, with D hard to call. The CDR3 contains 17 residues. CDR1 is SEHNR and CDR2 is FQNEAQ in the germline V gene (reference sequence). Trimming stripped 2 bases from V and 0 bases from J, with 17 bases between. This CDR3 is CASSLREAAPYSYEQYF. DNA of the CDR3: TGTGCCAGCAGCTTACGAGAGGCGGCCCCTTACTCCTACGAGCAGTACTTC.